The rows below give T cell receptor beta chains drawn from one sample of a study of cytomegalovirus exposure and HLA in healthy donors. Some clones are missing from TCRdb's copy, which holds only in-frame ones; the method was immunoSEQ multiplex PCR. The table includes approximately 93,000 clones, 82% detected once. Sequencing input: PBMCs. The receptors shown here come from a man in his forties or fifties in good health and CMV-seronegative. CDR3s include the opening cysteine and the closing phenylalanine or tryptophan. Fields, in order: CDR3 DNA, CDR3 protein, V gene, CDR3 length, clone size, D gene, J gene. D genes are given only for firm matches. A clone size is listed for some rows: how often the clone was seen (once, few, many), or a class if it is expanded.

DNA: TGTGCCAGCAGCTTAGCTGCGCCCGATTACGAGCAGTACTTC
CDR3: CASSLAAPDYEQYF
V: TRBV7-6
length: 14
size: -
D: -
J: TRBJ2-7

DNA: TGCAGCGTCCTGGGAGGGAACAATGAGCAGTTCTTC
CDR3: CSVLGGNNEQFF
V: TRBV29-1
length: 12
size: -
D: TRBD2
J: TRBJ2-1

DNA: TGCGCCAGCAGCCAAAACAACAGGGCCCACGAGCAGTACTTC
CDR3: CASSQNNRAHEQYF
V: TRBV4-1
length: 14
size: once
D: -
J: TRBJ2-7

DNA: TGCGCCAGCAGCTTGGAACCAGGGCTGGGAGGCTACACCTTC
CDR3: CASSLEPGLGGYTF
V: TRBV5-1
length: 14
size: -
D: -
J: TRBJ1-2

DNA: TGTGCCAGCAGCGCGGACAGAAATCAGCCCCAGCATTTT
CDR3: CASSADRNQPQHF
V: TRBV7-9
length: 13
size: -
D: -
J: TRBJ1-5

DNA: TGTGCCAGCACTCAGGGGGCATCTGAAGCTTTCTTT
CDR3: CASTQGASEAFF
V: TRBV6-1
length: 12
size: few
D: TRBD1
J: TRBJ1-1

DNA: TGTGCCAGCAGCCTGGGGTGGGGCCTCCAAGCCTACAATGAGCAGTTCTTC
CDR3: CASSLGWGLQAYNEQFF
V: TRBV2
length: 17
size: -
D: -
J: TRBJ2-1

DNA: TGTGCCAGCAGCTTAGTGGGACAGGGGTCCGAGCAGTACTTC
CDR3: CASSLVGQGSEQYF
V: TRBV11-2
length: 14
size: -
D: TRBD1
J: TRBJ2-7

DNA: TGTGCCAGCAGCGTAGCGGCGGGACAGAAAGACTACGAGCAGTACTTC
CDR3: CASSVAAGQKDYEQYF
V: TRBV9
length: 16
size: -
D: -
J: TRBJ2-7

DNA: TGTGCCAGCAGCTTTGGAGGGGACAGGGGGCGAGAGACCCAGTACTTC
CDR3: CASSFGGDRGRETQYF
V: TRBV7-9
length: 16
size: -
D: TRBD1
J: TRBJ2-5

DNA: TGTGCCAGCAGCGTAGCTCGGGGGGCAGATACGCAGTATTTT
CDR3: CASSVARGADTQYF
V: TRBV9
length: 14
size: -
D: TRBD2
J: TRBJ2-3

DNA: TGCGCCAGCAGCTTCTTGGGAGAAACGGGAAACACCATATATTTT
CDR3: CASSFLGETGNTIYF
V: TRBV5-1
length: 15
size: few
D: -
J: TRBJ1-3

DNA: TGCGCCAGCTCCGGACAGGGGGGCACTGAAGCTTTCTTT
CDR3: CASSGQGGTEAFF
V: TRBV5-1
length: 13
size: few
D: TRBD1
J: TRBJ1-1

DNA: TGCGCCAGCAGCTTTACCGGGTCCTACAATGAGCAGTTCTTC
CDR3: CASSFTGSYNEQFF
V: TRBV5-1
length: 14
size: -
D: -
J: TRBJ2-1

DNA: TGCGCCAGCAGTGAGTCAGGGGGACTAGCGGCGACTAGGGCAGATACGCAGTATTTT
CDR3: CASSESGGLAATRADTQYF
V: TRBV10-1
length: 19
size: -
D: TRBD2
J: TRBJ2-3

DNA: TGCGCCAGCAGTGAGGGGACAGGGAAAGAGACCCAGTACTTC
CDR3: CASSEGTGKETQYF
V: TRBV10-2
length: 14
size: -
D: TRBD1
J: TRBJ2-5

DNA: TGTGCCAGCAGCTTGTTCGACACAGGGCACTATGGCTACACCTTC
CDR3: CASSLFDTGHYGYTF
V: TRBV5-4
length: 15
size: -
D: -
J: TRBJ1-2

DNA: TGTGCCAGCAGCTTATCCCCAGGGCTGAACACTGAAGCTTTCTTT
CDR3: CASSLSPGLNTEAFF
V: TRBV7-9
length: 15
size: once
D: -
J: TRBJ1-1

DNA: TGTGCCAGCAGCTTAGTGGGCATCGACTCACCCCTCCACTTT
CDR3: CASSLVGIDSPLHF
V: TRBV7-9
length: 14
size: -
D: -
J: TRBJ1-6

DNA: TGTGCCAGCAGCTCCCTAGCGGGGAATATCGACGAGCAGTACTTC
CDR3: CASSSLAGNIDEQYF
V: TRBV5-6
length: 15
size: few
D: TRBD2
J: TRBJ2-7

DNA: TGCAGCGCCGGACAGGGGAGAAACACCGGGGAGCTGTTTTTT
CDR3: CSAGQGRNTGELFF
V: TRBV29-1
length: 14
size: -
D: TRBD1
J: TRBJ2-2

DNA: TGTGCCAGCAGTCAATCGACAGGGCAAGAGACCCAGTACTTC
CDR3: CASSQSTGQETQYF
V: TRBV6-6
length: 14
size: once
D: TRBD1
J: TRBJ2-5

DNA: TGTGCCAGCAGTTCACAGGGGGTCAGCACAGATACGCAGTATTTT
CDR3: CASSSQGVSTDTQYF
V: TRBV6-5
length: 15
size: -
D: TRBD1
J: TRBJ2-3

DNA: TGTGCCAGCACCCAAGCGGCAGGGGTTAACTATGGCTACACCTTC
CDR3: CASTQAAGVNYGYTF
V: TRBV6-5
length: 15
size: -
D: -
J: TRBJ1-2

DNA: TGTGCCTGGCAAACCCCTGAGGGAAAACTGTTTTTT
CDR3: CAWQTPEGKLFF
V: TRBV30
length: 12
size: once
D: -
J: TRBJ1-4

DNA: TGTGCCAGCAGTGAAAATCCAGGGCCTCAAGAGACCCAGTACTTC
CDR3: CASSENPGPQETQYF
V: TRBV6-1
length: 15
size: once
D: -
J: TRBJ2-5

DNA: TGTGCCAGCGGGGCCCCCCGGAGCAATCAGCCCCAGCATTTT
CDR3: CASGAPRSNQPQHF
V: TRBV6-6
length: 14
size: few
D: -
J: TRBJ1-5

DNA: TGCGCCAGACCATCGGGACAGGGGCCATACTCTGGAAACACCATATATTTT
CDR3: CARPSGQGPYSGNTIYF
V: TRBV5-1
length: 17
size: -
D: TRBD1
J: TRBJ1-3

DNA: TGTGCCAGCAGTTTGTTAGCGGGCACCGGGGAGCTGTTTTTT
CDR3: CASSLLAGTGELFF
V: TRBV28
length: 14
size: -
D: TRBD2
J: TRBJ2-2

DNA: TGTGCCAGCAGCGGGGACAACCGCGAGCAGTACTTC
CDR3: CASSGDNREQYF
V: TRBV9
length: 12
size: -
D: -
J: TRBJ2-7

DNA: TGTGCCAGCAGCGTAGAGGGGACAGGCAATCAGCCCCAGCATTTT
CDR3: CASSVEGTGNQPQHF
V: TRBV9
length: 15
size: -
D: TRBD1
J: TRBJ1-5

DNA: TGTGCCAGCAGCCCACAGGGCCAGCCCCAGCATTTT
CDR3: CASSPQGQPQHF
V: TRBV6-6
length: 12
size: -
D: -
J: TRBJ1-5

DNA: TGCGCCAGCAGCTTGACAGGGCTGAACACTGAAGCTTTCTTT
CDR3: CASSLTGLNTEAFF
V: TRBV5-1
length: 14
size: -
D: -
J: TRBJ1-1

DNA: TGTGCCAGCAGCCTCACAGGGATGAACACTGAAGCTTTCTTT
CDR3: CASSLTGMNTEAFF
V: TRBV7-6
length: 14
size: -
D: -
J: TRBJ1-1

DNA: TGTGCCAGCAGCTTAGGTACTACGGAAGCAGATACGCAGTATTTT
CDR3: CASSLGTTEADTQYF
V: TRBV7-3
length: 15
size: -
D: -
J: TRBJ2-3

DNA: TGTGCCAGCAGACAAACTAGCGTAAACATTCAGTACTTC
CDR3: CASRQTSVNIQYF
V: TRBV28
length: 13
size: -
D: TRBD2
J: TRBJ2-4

DNA: TGTGCCAGCAGCCTGACAGGGGCAGGGGAAGAGACCCAGTACTTC
CDR3: CASSLTGAGEETQYF
V: TRBV5-4
length: 15
size: -
D: TRBD1
J: TRBJ2-5

DNA: TGTGCCAGCAGCCCGGCGGGGGGAGGGAGAGAGACCCAGTACTTC
CDR3: CASSPAGGGRETQYF
V: TRBV7-9
length: 15
size: -
D: TRBD2
J: TRBJ2-5

DNA: TGTGCCAGCAGCTTAGAGTCCCGGGCCCGGGGCGAGCAGTACTTC
CDR3: CASSLESRARGEQYF
V: TRBV11-2
length: 15
size: -
D: -
J: TRBJ2-7

DNA: TGTGCCAGCTCACCTCGGGGGGACACTGAAGCTTTCTTT
CDR3: CASSPRGDTEAFF
V: TRBV18
length: 13
size: few
D: -
J: TRBJ1-1

DNA: TGTGCCAGCAGTCGTCGACAGGGGACGGAAGAGACCCAGTACTTC
CDR3: CASSRRQGTEETQYF
V: TRBV27
length: 15
size: -
D: TRBD1
J: TRBJ2-5

DNA: TGTGCCAGCAGTCGGACAGGGGATTTCTACGAGCAGTACTTC
CDR3: CASSRTGDFYEQYF
V: TRBV27
length: 14
size: -
D: TRBD1
J: TRBJ2-7

DNA: TGTGCCAGCTCACCCATAGACAGGGAGCAGTTCTTC
CDR3: CASSPIDREQFF
V: TRBV18
length: 12
size: -
D: -
J: TRBJ2-1

DNA: TGTGCCAGCAGCTTACTCTATAGCAATCAGCCCCAGCATTTT
CDR3: CASSLLYSNQPQHF
V: TRBV7-2
length: 14
size: -
D: -
J: TRBJ1-5

DNA: TGTGCCAGTAGGCTAGCGGGCTTAGGGGCAGATACGCAGTATTTT
CDR3: CASRLAGLGADTQYF
V: TRBV19
length: 15
size: -
D: TRBD2
J: TRBJ2-3

DNA: TGTGCCAGCAGCTTAAAACTAGCGGGGACCTACGAGCAGTACTTC
CDR3: CASSLKLAGTYEQYF
V: TRBV7-9
length: 15
size: -
D: TRBD2
J: TRBJ2-7

DNA: TGTGCCAGCAGCCGAATACAGAGTGACAAAAACATTCAGTACTTC
CDR3: CASSRIQSDKNIQYF
V: TRBV7-9
length: 15
size: -
D: -
J: TRBJ2-4